Listed here are 4 T cell receptor beta chains from one sample, sequenced in a study of T cells after yellow fever vaccination (dated by TCRdb to 2018 to 2020). Taken with the paper, the label for treatment or condition translates to: live attenuated yellow fever vaccine strain. The library was made by 5' RACE. The sample was run on an Illumina HiSeq 2500. The public sequencing data were trimmed at Q25 with fastp and processed into clonotypes with MiXCR by TCRdb, which kept only in-frame beta chains. Entries that share a CDR3 protein sequence are merged under the most common genes and DNA. For this sample the table gives more than 300,000 distinct CDR3 sequences, of which around 7.3% were detected only once. The ten largest account for roughly a sixth of the sample. The sample in question was PBMCs, obtained 45 days after the first yellow fever vaccination. The receptor set was obtained from a man between 18 and 29 years old who received the YFV17D yellow fever vaccine.

This clonotype was picked up many times. V usage is TRBV28 and J usage is TRBJ2-7; D tentatively fits TRBD1 or TRBD2 (7 bases each). The CDR3 is made up of 15 amino acids. V lost 8 bases and J 3 bases, leaving 20 bases between the germline ends. Germline V lookup: CDR1 MDHEN, CDR2 SYDVKM. CDR3 region: CASAPGGADSYEQYV. CDR3 bases: TGTGCCAGCGCCCCAGGGGGGGCTGATAGCTACGAGCAGTACGTC.

Many counts were recorded for this clonotype. This chain connects TRBV5-1 to TRBJ1-4; D unresolved. The CDR3 loop spans 15 amino acids. In germline, CDR1 is SGHRS, CDR2 YFSETQ. V lost 2 bases to trimming and J lost 3 bases, with 11 bases between them. CDR3 DNA sequence: TGCGCCAGCAGCTTTGCAGCTTCGGCTAATGAAAAACTGTTTTTT. As protein: CASSFAASANEKLFF.

This clonotype was seen many times. The chain combines TRBV5-5 with TRBJ2-1, with a possible D match to TRBD1 (5 bases). The germline gives CDR1 SGHKS, CDR2 YYEKEE (reference sequence). CDR3 length: 16 residues. Trimming took 3 bases from V and 4 from J, leaving 17 bases between them. Here the CDR3 DNA reads TGTGCCAGCAGCTCCCAGGGTGTTGGGAAGTACAATGAGCAGTTCTTC. It codes for CASSSQGVGKYNEQFF.

This clonotype was found many times. The chain couples TRBV18 to TRBJ2-7; perhaps TRBD2 as D (7 bases). The length of the CDR3 is 16 residues. Per germline, CDR1 KGHSH and CDR2 LQKENI. V was cut by 2 bases and J by 5 bases, with 19 bases left in between. The CDR3 coding sequence is TGTGCCAGCTCACCAGGTGTCGGAAGGGGGGGAGACGAGCAGTACTTC. Encoded protein: CASSPGVGRGGDEQYF.